These T cell receptor beta chains were read from a single sample in a study of cytomegalovirus exposure and HLA in healthy donors. Data came from immunoSEQ multiplex PCR; TCRdb stores just in-frame clones and leaves some out. This table holds over 100,000 clones. The sample consisted of PBMCs. The receptor source for this set is a woman aged 40 to 50 in good health and CMV-seropositive. Each CDR3 is given with its conserved first and last residue. D genes are given only for firm matches.

v_gene	j_gene	len	d_gene	CDR3nt	CDR3aa
TRBV9	TRBJ1-3	15	-	TGTGCCAGCAGCGTAGCTTCGGGGTACGGAAACACCATATATTTT	CASSVASGYGNTIYF
TRBV27	TRBJ2-7	14	-	TGTGCCAGCAGTGTATACGGGACTGCCTACGAGCAGTACTTC	CASSVYGTAYEQYF
TRBV5-4	TRBJ2-5	13	TRBD2	TGTGCCAGCAGCTTCACGGGGGGAGAGACCCAGTACTTC	CASSFTGGETQYF
TRBV4-3	TRBJ2-3	18	TRBD2	TGCGCCAGCAGCCAAGATGGAACTGGCGGGAGTGGCACAGATACGCAGTATTTT	CASSQDGTGGSGTDTQYF
TRBV5-1	TRBJ1-4	14	TRBD1	TGCGCCAGCAGCGGGGGGACAGGTTCGGTAGAACTGTTTTTT	CASSGGTGSVELFF
TRBV27	TRBJ2-1	16	-	TGTGCCAGCAGCTATAGGATCCGGGAGTTCGACAATGAGCAGTTCTTC	CASSYRIREFDNEQFF
TRBV7-9	TRBJ2-5	11	-	TGTGCCAGCAGCCTCCAAGAGACCCAGTACTTC	CASSLQETQYF
TRBV7-2	TRBJ2-4	15	TRBD2	TGTGCCAGCAGCTCCTTCGGGAGGGGCAAAAACATTCAGTACTTC	CASSSFGRGKNIQYF
TRBV6-1	TRBJ1-5	15	-	TGTGCCAGCACGTCCCCGGTTGCGGGGAATCAGCCCCAGCATTTT	CASTSPVAGNQPQHF
TRBV28	TRBJ2-7	13	-	TGTGCCAGCTTCCCGGTGGGCAGGCGAGAGCAGTACTTC	CASFPVGRREQYF
TRBV2	TRBJ1-5	18	TRBD1	TGTGCCAGCAGTTTCCGGGACAGGGGCTTTAGTAGCAATCAGCCCCAGCATTTT	CASSFRDRGFSSNQPQHF
TRBV23-1	TRBJ2-1	19	TRBD2	TGCGCCAGCAGTCCACCGAGGGGTTTGAAGCTAGCGGGAGGATTCGAGCAGTTCTTC	CASSPPRGLKLAGGFEQFF
TRBV5-4	TRBJ2-5	13	-	TGTGCCAGCAGCTTCCGAGGGATGGAGACCCAGTACTTC	CASSFRGMETQYF
TRBV7-2	TRBJ2-7	15	TRBD1	TGTGCCAGCAGCCTTGGGACAGGACCCTTCTACGAGCAGTACTTC	CASSLGTGPFYEQYF
TRBV6-5	TRBJ2-7	13	TRBD2	TGTGCCAGCAGCCGGGAGGGCCGACACGAGCAGTACTTC	CASSREGRHEQYF
TRBV15	TRBJ1-1	14	-	TGTGCCACCAGCAGGCACAGCCGGAACACTGAAGCTTTCTTT	CATSRHSRNTEAFF
TRBV5-1	TRBJ2-1	15	TRBD1	TGCGCCAGCAGCTCCGACAGGGCCTCCTACAATGAGCAGTTCTTC	CASSSDRASYNEQFF
TRBV5-1	TRBJ1-1	14	TRBD1	TGCGCCAGCAGCTTGGGGGACAGGGATGCTGAAGCTTTCTTT	CASSLGDRDAEAFF
TRBV6-6	TRBJ2-2	15	-	TGTGCCAGCAGCAGGGGCATTACGAACACCGGGGAGCTGTTTTTT	CASSRGITNTGELFF
TRBV7-3	TRBJ2-3	21	TRBD2	TGTGCCAGCAGCTTAAACCCCGGGACTAGCGGGAGGGCCGGTAAGGCAGATACGCAGTATTTT	CASSLNPGTSGRAGKADTQYF
TRBV5-4	TRBJ1-1	13	-	TGTGCCAGCAGCTTGAATCACTACACTGAAGCTTTCTTT	CASSLNHYTEAFF
TRBV7-8	TRBJ1-1	17	TRBD1	TGTGCCAGCAGCTTAGCGATGAAGGGGGCGGGGAACACTGAAGCTTTCTTT	CASSLAMKGAGNTEAFF
TRBV15	TRBJ2-2	12	TRBD2	TGTGCCGTCGGCGGGGGGAGCGGGGAGCTGTTTTTT	CAVGGGSGELFF
TRBV7-2	TRBJ1-4	15	TRBD1	TGTGCCAGCAGGAGAACAGGGGGGACTAATGAAAAACTGTTTTTT	CASRRTGGTNEKLFF
TRBV5-6	TRBJ2-2	17	-	TGTGCCAGCAGCTTCCAACGACAGGCCCCGAACACCGGGGAGCTGTTTTTT	CASSFQRQAPNTGELFF
TRBV2	TRBJ2-5	14	-	TGTGCCAGCAGCGTAAACAGGGTTGGGGAGACCCAGTACTTC	CASSVNRVGETQYF